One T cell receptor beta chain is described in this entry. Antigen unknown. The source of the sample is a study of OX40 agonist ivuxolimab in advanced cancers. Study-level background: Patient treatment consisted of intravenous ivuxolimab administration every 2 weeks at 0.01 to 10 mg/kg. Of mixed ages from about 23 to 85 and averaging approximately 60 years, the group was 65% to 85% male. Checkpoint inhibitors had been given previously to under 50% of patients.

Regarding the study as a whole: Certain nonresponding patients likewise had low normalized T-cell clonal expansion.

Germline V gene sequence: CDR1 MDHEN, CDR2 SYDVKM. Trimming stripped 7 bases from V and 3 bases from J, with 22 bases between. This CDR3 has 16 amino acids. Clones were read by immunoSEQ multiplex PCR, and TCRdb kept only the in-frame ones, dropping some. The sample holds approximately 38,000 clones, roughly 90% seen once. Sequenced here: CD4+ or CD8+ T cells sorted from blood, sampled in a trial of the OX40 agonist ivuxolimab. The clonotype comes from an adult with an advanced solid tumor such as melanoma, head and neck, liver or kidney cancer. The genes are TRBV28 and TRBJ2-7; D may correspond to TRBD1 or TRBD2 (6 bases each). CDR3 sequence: CASTRGDGGWDYEQYF. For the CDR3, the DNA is TGTGCCAGCACGAGGGGGGACGGCGGGTGGGACTACGAGCAGTACTTC.